These 25 T cell receptor beta chains were sequenced from one sample in a study of T-cell reconstitution after alpha-beta-depleted transplantation in children. Researchers prepared the TCRbeta library using unique molecular identifiers, the study reports. TCRdb re-analysed the PCR reads in MiXCR, keeping a single row per CDR3 protein. The sample gives some 440,000 distinct CDR3 sequences, 15% to 20% of which show up once; just under 30% is in the top ten. Sample: PBMCs, mostly from graft donor cells, taken 360 days after TCRalphabeta/CD19-depleted stem cell transplant. The receptors were sampled from a boy younger than two who had a stem cell transplant for Wiskott-Aldrich syndrome, so the T cells may come from the graft donor.

At least ten counts were recorded for this clonotype. V and J are TRBV3-1 and TRBJ2-1, with TRBD2 as a possible D gene (5 bases). The CDR3 spans 15 residues. Germline V gene lookup returns CDR1 LGHDT and CDR2 YNNKEL (reference sequence). Deletions cut 3 bases from V and 8 bases from J, with 17 bases between. Here the CDR3 reads CASSHSSRRSDEQFF. The CDR3 bases are TGTGCCAGCAGCCACTCATCCCGGCGTAGCGATGAGCAGTTCTTC.

The chain employs TRBV24-1 and TRBJ2-7, with 8 bases aligning to TRBD1. The CDR3 length is 13 residues. Germline CDR1 and CDR2: KGHDR and SFDVKD. V trimming: 5 bases; J trimming: 1 base; junction bases outside the gene matches: 0. The CDR3 loop is CATSGTGSYEQYF. CDR3 bases: TGTGCCACCAGTGGGACAGGGTCCTACGAGCAGTACTTC.

The chain is built from TRBV6-5 and TRBJ2-5; D is perhaps TRBD2 (6 bases). The CDR3 sequence is 17 residues long. Germline V lookup: CDR1 MNHEY, CDR2 SVGAGI. V was clipped by 2 bases and J by 9 bases, with 25 bases between them. The DNA for the CDR3 is TGTGCCAGCAGTTACCGCCGGAGGGCGGGGCTCCAAGGGGCCCAGTACTTC. It specifies CASSYRRRAGLQGAQYF.

This clonotype was seen a few times. The J gene is TRBJ2-5, the V gene TRBV21-1; the table's D call of TRBD2 was not tested on the DNA. TRBV21-1 is a recognized pseudogene. There are 15 residues in the CDR3. The CDR3 loop is CASSRRDPPKETQYF. The CDR3 bases are TGTGCCAGCAGCAGAAGGGACCCGCCAAAAGAGACCCAGTACTTC.

This clonotype has only a few counts. This chain joins TRBV10-3 and TRBJ2-1, with 7 nucleotides matching TRBD1. V gave up 6 bases and J gave up 1 base; unmatched junction bases: 3. The CDR3 has 14 amino acids. The V gene's germline CDR1 is ENHRY and CDR2 SYGVKD. The DNA of the CDR3 is TGTGCCATCAGCTTGACAGGGTCCTACAATGAGCAGTTCTTC. As protein: CAISLTGSYNEQFF.

Comments on this clonotype: Possible read error: a much larger clone is one base away. This chain links TRBV29-1 with TRBJ1-3; D ambiguous. CDR1 and CDR2 (germline): SQVTM, ANQGSEA. CDR3 length: 13 amino acids. The CDR3: CSVGQSSGNTKYF. The CDR3 DNA reads as TGCAGCGTTGGACAATCCTCTGGAAACACCAAATATTTT.

The chain uses TRBV12-3 or TRBV12-4 and TRBJ1-1; a possible D gene is TRBD1 (5 bases). Trimming removed 4 bases from V and 12 bases from J, with 27 bases in between. This CDR3 spans 16 amino acids. CDR3 residues: CASSSLGKGRSASPFF. The CDR3 nucleotides are TGTGCCAGCAGTTCACTCGGCAAGGGGCGAAGCGCAAGCCCTTTCTTT.

The CDR3 nucleotides read TGTGCCAGCAGTTTAGTGGCTAGCGGGTCCTACGAGCAGTACTTC. This sequence encodes CASSLVASGSYEQYF. The V gene is TRBV27, the J gene TRBJ2-7; 8 nucleotides match TRBD2. The V and J ends lost 2 bases and 1 base, in that order; junction bases with no gene match: 4. Germline V gene lookup returns CDR1 MNHEY and CDR2 SMNVEV (reference sequence). The CDR3 contains 15 residues.

This clonotype has just a few counts. The chain has TRBV12-3 or TRBV12-4 and TRBJ1-2; 7 bases align to TRBD1. V shed 4 bases and J 6 bases; nucleotides not matched to a gene: 8. The CDR3 is 14 amino acids. The CDR3 nucleotides are TGTGCCAGCAGTTCAACCGGGACAGATAATGGCTACACCTTC. It codes for CASSSTGTDNGYTF.

This chain uses TRBV7-2 with TRBJ2-7, with D unresolved. The CDR3 contains 13 residues. Trimming took off 3 bases at V and 0 bases at J, with 6 bases between the two ends. Per the germline V gene, CDR1 is SGHTA and CDR2 is FQGNSA. The CDR3 bases are TGTGCCAGCAGCTTGACTCACTCCTACGAGCAGTACTTC. Translated, it gives CASSLTHSYEQYF.

A single count supports this clonotype. The junction and the germline gene differ at one end; a read error may be behind it. The chain uses TRBV7-2 and TRBJ2-1; 9 positions agree with TRBD2. This CDR3 contains 15 residues. Germline lookup yields CDR1 SGHTA and CDR2 FQGNSA. In DNA form, the CDR3 reads TGTGCCAGCAGCCTAGACGGGACTAGCTACAATGAGCTGTTCTTC. Translation: CASSLDGTSYNELFF.

This clonotype was detected a few times. The V gene is TRBV7-9, the J gene TRBJ2-1; the D call may be TRBD1 or TRBD2 (6 bases each). The CDR3 has 16 amino acids. The V gene lost 5 bases and the J gene lost 1 base, with 15 bases spanning the gap. Germline loops: CDR1 SEHNR, CDR2 FQNEAQ (reference sequence). The CDR3 DNA follows: TGTGCCAGCAGCCCTGAGGGGGGAGGTTCCTACAATGAGCAGTTCTTC. This sequence encodes CASSPEGGGSYNEQFF.

This clonotype was observed a few times. The genes are TRBV7-2 and TRBJ2-7; D might be TRBD1 (6 bases). V gave up 0 bases and J gave up 7 bases, with 10 bases separating them. There are 13 residues in the CDR3. Germline-derived CDR1 and CDR2 are SGHTA and FQGNSA. The CDR3 here is CASSLAGGWEQYF. Written as DNA, the CDR3 is TGTGCCAGCAGCTTAGCAGGGGGTTGGGAGCAGTACTTC.

This clonotype occurred a few times. V gene TRBV9 combines with J gene TRBJ2-3; 7 bases are a match to TRBD2. The CDR3 has 20 residues. Germline loops: CDR1 SGDLS, CDR2 YYNGEE. The V and J ends lost 0 bases and 2 bases, in that order; junction bases with no gene match: 18. The CDR3 loop is CASSVALGVAGTLFTDTQYF. The DNA for the CDR3 is TGTGCCAGCAGCGTAGCTCTTGGGGTAGCGGGCACCCTTTTCACAGATACGCAGTATTTT.

The chain uses TRBV5-1 and TRBJ2-5; D is perhaps TRBD2 (6 bases). The CDR3 is made up of 16 amino acids. V was shortened by 4 bases and J by 0 bases, with 16 bases between the two germline ends. The germline V gene encodes CDR1 SGHRS and CDR2 YFSETQ. The CDR3 spells CASSNGGRGYQETQYF. The CDR3, as DNA: TGCGCCAGCAGCAACGGTGGGCGGGGCTACCAAGAGACCCAGTACTTC. The full variable domain, with the rest looked up from reference TRBV5-1 and TRBJ2-5, is KAGVTQTPRYLIKTRGQQVTLSCSPISGHRSVSWYQQTPGQGLQFLFEYFSETQRNKGNFPGRFSGRQFSNSRSEMNVSTLELGDSALYLCASSNGGRGYQETQYFGPGTRLLVL.

CDR3 DNA: TGTGCCAGCAGCCTTCTGGACAGATGGGACGGGGAGCTGTTTTTT. Encoded protein: CASSLLDRWDGELFF. The chain has TRBV6-2 or TRBV6-3 and TRBJ2-2; D is perhaps TRBD1 (6 bases). The germline CDR1 and CDR2 sequences are MNHEY and SVGEGT. This CDR3 is 15 amino acids long. V lost 6 bases to trimming and J lost 7 bases, with 18 bases between them.

This clonotype was seen a handful of times. This rearrangement joins TRBV5-1 to TRBJ2-1, with a possible D match to TRBD1 (5 bases). The CDR3 spans 13 residues. Deletions cut 1 base from V and 9 bases from J, with 11 bases between. Looked up from germline, CDR1 is SGHRS and CDR2 is YFSETQ. The CDR3 loop reads CASSLSQGPEQFF. The CDR3 DNA follows: TGCGCCAGCAGCTTGAGTCAGGGCCCTGAGCAGTTCTTC.

CDR3 in DNA: TGTGCCAGCAGACTTAGGGGGACAGGCTTCTACGAGCAGTACTTC. Its protein is CASRLRGTGFYEQYF. This chain connects TRBV28 to TRBJ2-7; 8 bases match TRBD1. This CDR3 comprises 15 residues. Germline V gene lookup returns CDR1 MDHEN and CDR2 SYDVKM. J lost 3 bases, V lost 6 bases, and 10 bases had no gene match. The whole variable domain, remainder taken from reference TRBV28 and TRBJ2-7, is DVKVTQSSRYLVKRTGEKVFLECVQDMDHENMFWYRQDPGLGLRLIYFSYDVKMKEKGDIPEGYSVSREKKERFSLILESASTNQTSMYLCASRLRGTGFYEQYFGPGTRLTVT.

The chain has TRBV6-5 and TRBJ2-3; tentative D call: TRBD2 (5 bases). V shed 2 bases and J shed 3 bases, with 21 bases lying between them. CDR3 size: 18 residues. Germline V gene lookup returns CDR1 MNHEY and CDR2 SVGAGI. The CDR3 DNA follows: TGTGCCAGCAGTTACCCCAAAGGGCCTAGCTTCAGTACAGATACGCAGTATTTT. This codes for CASSYPKGPSFSTDTQYF.

V gene TRBV20-1 combines with J gene TRBJ2-7; D tentatively reads TRBD1 or TRBD2 (6 bases each). Between the trimmed V and J ends, which lost 5 bases and 3 bases, there was a span of 11 bases. The CDR3 totals 12 residues. Germline V gene sequence: CDR1 DFQATT, CDR2 SNEGSKA (reference sequence). CDR3 residues: CSAVGGHYEQYF. The CDR3 DNA follows: TGCAGTGCTGTAGGGGGGCACTACGAGCAGTACTTC.

A few counts support this clonotype. This sequence joins TRBV10-3 and TRBJ2-1, with D unclear. Trimming cost V 6 bases and J 9 bases, with 9 bases left between them. Looked up from germline, CDR1 is ENHRY and CDR2 is SYGVKD. The CDR3 runs 11 residues. The CDR3 coding sequence is TGTGCCATCAGCGACTTGCGTGAGCAGTTCTTC. It is translated as CAISDLREQFF.

The chain joins TRBV10-3 to TRBJ2-3, with no clear D. This CDR3 comprises 12 residues. Deletions cut 3 bases from V and 3 bases from J, with 4 bases between. Germline assignment: CDR1 ENHRY and CDR2 SYGVKD. CDR3 DNA sequence: TGTGCCATCAGTGATGGTACAGATACGCAGTATTTT. Translating gives CAISDGTDTQYF.

This clonotype has at least ten counts. The chain is built from TRBV5-1 and TRBJ2-7; a possible D gene is TRBD1 (5 bases). This CDR3 contains 13 residues. Deletions cut 4 bases from V and 7 bases from J, with 15 bases between. Germline assignment: CDR1 SGHRS and CDR2 YFSETQ. DNA of the CDR3: TGCGCCAGCAGCGGGCAGGGAATGGGGGAGCAGTACTTC. It yields the protein CASSGQGMGEQYF.

The rearrangement uses TRBV20-1 and TRBJ2-1, with TRBD2 identical over 8 bases. After removal of 2 bases from V and 1 base from J, the junction contained 10 bases not matched to a gene. CDR1 is DFQATT and CDR2 is SNEGSKA in the germline V gene (reference sequence). The CDR3 loop spans 17 amino acids. The CDR3: CSARSATGTSSYNEQFF. Here the CDR3 DNA reads TGCAGTGCTAGATCCGCTACCGGGACTAGTTCCTACAATGAGCAGTTCTTC.

CDR3 nucleotide sequence: TGTGCCACCAGTGATTTTTCCGGGACAGAAGAGACCCAGTACTTC. Amino acids: CATSDFSGTEETQYF. V gene TRBV24-1 combines with J gene TRBJ2-5; 7 nucleotides match TRBD1. Germline V gives CDR1 KGHDR, CDR2 SFDVKD. Trimming removed 1 base from V and 3 bases from J; junction bases left unmatched: 4. This CDR3 contains 15 residues.